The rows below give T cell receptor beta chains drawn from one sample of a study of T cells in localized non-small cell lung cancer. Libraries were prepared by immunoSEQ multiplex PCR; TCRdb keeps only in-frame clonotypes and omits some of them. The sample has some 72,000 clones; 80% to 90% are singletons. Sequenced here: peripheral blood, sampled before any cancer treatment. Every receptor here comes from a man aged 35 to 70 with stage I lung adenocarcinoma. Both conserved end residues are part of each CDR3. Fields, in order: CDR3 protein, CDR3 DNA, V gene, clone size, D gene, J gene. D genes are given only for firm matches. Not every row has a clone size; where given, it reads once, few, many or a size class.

cdr3_aa: CASSAGLGRGAQETQYF; cdr3_nt: TGTGCCAGCAGCGCCGGCTTGGGGCGGGGGGCTCAAGAGACCCAGTACTTC; v_call: TRBV9; clone_size: few; d_call: TRBD2; j_call: TRBJ2-5
cdr3_aa: CASSLRGIGELFF; cdr3_nt: TGTGCCAGCAGCCTGCGGGGGATCGGGGAGCTGTTTTTT; v_call: TRBV9; clone_size: -; d_call: TRBD2; j_call: TRBJ2-2
cdr3_aa: CASRFLAGAHNEQFF; cdr3_nt: TGTGCCAGCAGGTTCCTAGCGGGAGCCCACAATGAGCAGTTCTTC; v_call: TRBV27; clone_size: once; d_call: TRBD2; j_call: TRBJ2-1
cdr3_aa: CASGRQENTEAFF; cdr3_nt: TGTGCCAGCGGCAGACAGGAGAACACTGAAGCTTTCTTT; v_call: TRBV7-3; clone_size: -; d_call: -; j_call: TRBJ1-1
cdr3_aa: CASSLQSPNTEAFF; cdr3_nt: TGTGCCAGCAGCCTACAGAGCCCGAACACTGAAGCTTTCTTT; v_call: TRBV11-2; clone_size: -; d_call: -; j_call: TRBJ1-1
cdr3_aa: CASSLVARVMNTEAFF; cdr3_nt: TGTGCCAGCAGCTTAGTGGCCCGGGTAATGAACACTGAAGCTTTCTTT; v_call: TRBV11-2; clone_size: -; d_call: -; j_call: TRBJ1-1
cdr3_aa: CASSVETRGNEQFF; cdr3_nt: TGTGCCAGCAGCGTTGAGACTAGGGGCAATGAGCAGTTCTTC; v_call: TRBV9; clone_size: -; d_call: -; j_call: TRBJ2-1
cdr3_aa: CASSPLGHPRYEQYF; cdr3_nt: TGTGCCAGCAGCCCCTTGGGACACCCACGCTACGAGCAGTACTTC; v_call: TRBV7-9; clone_size: few; d_call: -; j_call: TRBJ2-7
cdr3_aa: CASSYGKGGYTF; cdr3_nt: TGTGCCAGCAGTTATGGGAAAGGTGGCTACACCTTC; v_call: TRBV6-5; clone_size: -; d_call: -; j_call: TRBJ1-2
cdr3_aa: CASSTDTSSTDTQYF; cdr3_nt: TGTGCCAGCAGCACGGACACTTCTAGCACAGATACGCAGTATTTT; v_call: TRBV6-5; clone_size: -; d_call: -; j_call: TRBJ2-3
cdr3_aa: CASSLGPDRDEAFF; cdr3_nt: TGCGCCAGCAGCTTGGGCCCAGACAGGGATGAAGCTTTCTTT; v_call: TRBV5-1; clone_size: -; d_call: TRBD1; j_call: TRBJ1-1
cdr3_aa: CASSVQGGRTEAFF; cdr3_nt: TGTGCCAGCTCAGTTCAGGGAGGCAGGACTGAAGCTTTCTTT; v_call: TRBV18; clone_size: -; d_call: -; j_call: TRBJ1-1
cdr3_aa: CASSSAEEVSPYEQYF; cdr3_nt: TGTGCCAGCAGCTCCGCGGAGGAGGTGAGCCCGTACGAGCAGTACTTC; v_call: TRBV7-6; clone_size: -; d_call: -; j_call: TRBJ2-7
cdr3_aa: CASRTSGNGGELFF; cdr3_nt: TGTGCCAGCAGGACGAGCGGGAATGGCGGGGAGCTGTTTTTT; v_call: TRBV14; clone_size: few; d_call: TRBD2; j_call: TRBJ2-2
cdr3_aa: CASTFGLAAYNEQFF; cdr3_nt: TGTGCCAGCACTTTCGGACTAGCTGCCTACAATGAGCAGTTCTTC; v_call: TRBV2; clone_size: -; d_call: TRBD2; j_call: TRBJ2-1
cdr3_aa: CASSLLDSRANVLTF; cdr3_nt: TGTGCCAGCAGTTTACTAGACAGCCGGGCCAACGTCCTGACTTTC; v_call: TRBV27; clone_size: -; d_call: -; j_call: TRBJ2-6
cdr3_aa: CASSWGQGVSPLHF; cdr3_nt: TGTGCCAGCAGTTGGGGACAGGGAGTTTCACCCCTCCACTTT; v_call: TRBV28; clone_size: -; d_call: TRBD1; j_call: TRBJ1-6
cdr3_aa: CASSDAGSTDTQYF; cdr3_nt: TGTGCCAGCAGTGACGCGGGGAGCACAGATACGCAGTATTTT; v_call: TRBV2; clone_size: -; d_call: -; j_call: TRBJ2-3
cdr3_aa: CATSRPPRSPLHF; cdr3_nt: TGTGCCACCAGCCGACCTCCTAGGTCACCCCTCCACTTT; v_call: TRBV15; clone_size: -; d_call: -; j_call: TRBJ1-6
cdr3_aa: CAWSVGARGYTF; cdr3_nt: TGTGCCTGGAGTGTGGGGGCGCGCGGCTACACCTTC; v_call: TRBV30; clone_size: -; d_call: -; j_call: TRBJ1-2
cdr3_aa: CASSLRRGVNTEAFF; cdr3_nt: TGTGCCAGCAGCTTGCGCAGGGGGGTAAACACTGAAGCTTTCTTT; v_call: TRBV5-4; clone_size: few; d_call: TRBD1; j_call: TRBJ1-1
cdr3_aa: CATSTGRLTDTQYF; cdr3_nt: TGTGCCACCAGCACCGGGAGGTTAACAGATACGCAGTATTTT; v_call: TRBV15; clone_size: -; d_call: TRBD2; j_call: TRBJ2-3
cdr3_aa: CASSLGFGLADYTDTQYF; cdr3_nt: TGTGCCAGCAGCTTAGGGTTCGGACTAGCGGACTACACAGATACGCAGTATTTT; v_call: TRBV11-2; clone_size: -; d_call: TRBD2; j_call: TRBJ2-3
cdr3_aa: CASSPGSRRNEQFF; cdr3_nt: TGTGCCAGCTCACCGGGGTCCCGCCGAAATGAGCAGTTCTTC; v_call: TRBV18; clone_size: -; d_call: -; j_call: TRBJ2-1
cdr3_aa: CASNKGETGELFF; cdr3_nt: TGTGCCAGCAATAAGGGGGAGACCGGGGAGCTGTTTTTT; v_call: TRBV7-3; clone_size: -; d_call: -; j_call: TRBJ2-2
cdr3_aa: CASSVVQDGEQFF; cdr3_nt: TGTGCCAGCAGCGTAGTACAAGACGGAGAGCAGTTCTTC; v_call: TRBV9; clone_size: -; d_call: -; j_call: TRBJ2-1
cdr3_aa: CASSLPIYRGNQPQHF; cdr3_nt: TGTGCCAGCAGCTTACCCATTTACAGGGGGAATCAGCCCCAGCATTTT; v_call: TRBV11-3; clone_size: -; d_call: TRBD1; j_call: TRBJ1-5
cdr3_aa: CASSLTQGREKLFF; cdr3_nt: TGTGCCAGCAGTTTAACCCAGGGGAGAGAAAAACTGTTTTTT; v_call: TRBV28; clone_size: -; d_call: -; j_call: TRBJ1-4
cdr3_aa: CASSYIRGYNEQFF; cdr3_nt: TGTGCCAGCAGTTACATACGGGGGTACAATGAGCAGTTCTTC; v_call: TRBV6-5; clone_size: -; d_call: -; j_call: TRBJ2-1
cdr3_aa: CASSFHRGTSGINEQFF; cdr3_nt: TGTGCCAGCAGCTTCCACCGGGGGACTAGCGGGATAAATGAGCAGTTCTTC; v_call: TRBV7-9; clone_size: -; d_call: TRBD2; j_call: TRBJ2-1
cdr3_aa: CATSTGNDWTEQFF; cdr3_nt: TGCGCCACCTCAACCGGCAATGACTGGACTGAGCAGTTCTTC; v_call: TRBV10-2; clone_size: -; d_call: -; j_call: TRBJ2-1
cdr3_aa: CATTVGMNTEAFF; cdr3_nt: TGTGCCACCACGGTAGGGATGAACACTGAAGCTTTCTTT; v_call: TRBV19; clone_size: many; d_call: -; j_call: TRBJ1-1
cdr3_aa: CASSFGAGGYNEQFF; cdr3_nt: TGTGCCAGCAGCTTTGGGGCGGGAGGATACAATGAGCAGTTCTTC; v_call: TRBV7-9; clone_size: -; d_call: TRBD2; j_call: TRBJ2-1
cdr3_aa: CASSPMGNQPQHF; cdr3_nt: TGTGCCAGCAGCCCTATGGGCAATCAGCCCCAGCATTTT; v_call: TRBV6-5; clone_size: -; d_call: -; j_call: TRBJ1-5
cdr3_aa: CAGGASYEQYF; cdr3_nt: TGTGCCGGCGGGGCCTCCTACGAGCAGTACTTC; v_call: TRBV30; clone_size: -; d_call: -; j_call: TRBJ2-7
cdr3_aa: CASKGPWNTEAFF; cdr3_nt: TGTGCCAGTAAGGGCCCATGGAACACTGAAGCTTTCTTT; v_call: TRBV19; clone_size: -; d_call: -; j_call: TRBJ1-1
cdr3_aa: CASSEQGAGANVLTF; cdr3_nt: TGTGCCAGCAGCGAACAGGGGGCTGGGGCCAACGTCCTGACTTTC; v_call: TRBV7-8; clone_size: -; d_call: TRBD1; j_call: TRBJ2-6
cdr3_aa: CASSFSGRGGETQYF; cdr3_nt: TGTGCCAGCAGCTTCTCGGGGAGGGGCGGGGAGACCCAGTACTTC; v_call: TRBV7-8; clone_size: -; d_call: TRBD2; j_call: TRBJ2-5
cdr3_aa: CASSQDRPTDTQYF; cdr3_nt: TGCGCCAGCAGCCAAGACAGGCCCACAGATACGCAGTATTTT; v_call: TRBV4-1; clone_size: once; d_call: -; j_call: TRBJ2-3
cdr3_aa: CASSYRGGGAYEQYF; cdr3_nt: TGTGCCAGCAGTTACAGGGGCGGGGGCGCCTACGAGCAGTACTTC; v_call: TRBV6-6; clone_size: -; d_call: -; j_call: TRBJ2-7
cdr3_aa: CASSQRGGLDQPQHF; cdr3_nt: TGCGCCAGCAGCCAAAGGGGGGGATTGGATCAGCCCCAGCATTTT; v_call: TRBV4-1; clone_size: -; d_call: -; j_call: TRBJ1-5
cdr3_aa: CASTFDGGDNEQFF; cdr3_nt: TGTGCCAGCACCTTTGACGGAGGGGATAATGAGCAGTTCTTC; v_call: TRBV9; clone_size: -; d_call: -; j_call: TRBJ2-1
cdr3_aa: CASSPGTVNQPQHF; cdr3_nt: TGTGCCAGCTCACCGGGGACAGTAAATCAGCCCCAGCATTTT; v_call: TRBV18; clone_size: once; d_call: TRBD1; j_call: TRBJ1-5
cdr3_aa: CASSLGWTFSEAFF; cdr3_nt: TGTGCCAGCAGCCTGGGGTGGACGTTCAGTGAAGCTTTCTTT; v_call: TRBV14; clone_size: -; d_call: -; j_call: TRBJ1-1
cdr3_aa: CASSSGTLSDTQYF; cdr3_nt: TGCGCCAGCAGCTCCGGAACTTTGAGCGATACGCAGTATTTT; v_call: TRBV5-1; clone_size: -; d_call: -; j_call: TRBJ2-3
cdr3_aa: CASSPGVDLGAGELFF; cdr3_nt: TGCGCCAGCAGCCCGGGAGTGGACCTCGGGGCCGGGGAGCTGTTTTTT; v_call: TRBV4-1; clone_size: -; d_call: -; j_call: TRBJ2-2
cdr3_aa: CASGAGGTSANEKLFF; cdr3_nt: TGCGCCAGCGGCGCAGGGGGTACTTCGGCTAATGAAAAACTGTTTTTT; v_call: TRBV5-1; clone_size: few; d_call: TRBD1; j_call: TRBJ1-4
cdr3_aa: CASSQDIMWNYGYTF; cdr3_nt: TGCGCCAGCAGCCAAGATATTATGTGGAACTATGGCTACACCTTC; v_call: TRBV4-3; clone_size: -; d_call: -; j_call: TRBJ1-2
cdr3_aa: CASSAGQSGDTQYF; cdr3_nt: TGCGCCAGCAGCGCAGGACAGTCGGGGGATACGCAGTATTTT; v_call: TRBV5-1; clone_size: -; d_call: -; j_call: TRBJ2-3
cdr3_aa: CASSGTGTSAYEQYF; cdr3_nt: TGTGCCAGCAGTGGTACCGGGACTTCGGCCTACGAGCAGTACTTC; v_call: TRBV28; clone_size: -; d_call: -; j_call: TRBJ2-7
cdr3_aa: CASNRQGQETQYF; cdr3_nt: TGTGCCAGCAACCGACAGGGGCAAGAGACCCAGTACTTC; v_call: TRBV9; clone_size: -; d_call: TRBD1; j_call: TRBJ2-5
cdr3_aa: CASSQWGGRTDTQYF; cdr3_nt: TGTGCCAGCAGCCAATGGGGAGGGCGCACAGATACGCAGTATTTT; v_call: TRBV7-2; clone_size: -; d_call: TRBD2; j_call: TRBJ2-3
cdr3_aa: CAISESLAGFTEAFF; cdr3_nt: TGTGCCATCAGTGAGTCGCTGGCAGGGTTCACTGAAGCTTTCTTT; v_call: TRBV10-3; clone_size: -; d_call: -; j_call: TRBJ1-1